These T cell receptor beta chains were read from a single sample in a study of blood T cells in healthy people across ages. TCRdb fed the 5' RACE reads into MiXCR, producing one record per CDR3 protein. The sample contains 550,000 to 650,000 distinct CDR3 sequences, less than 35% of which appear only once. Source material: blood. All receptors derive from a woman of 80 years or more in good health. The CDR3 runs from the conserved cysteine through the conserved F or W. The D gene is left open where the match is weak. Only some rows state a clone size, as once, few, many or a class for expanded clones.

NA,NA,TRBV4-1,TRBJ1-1,CASSQEWWQDTEAFF,TGCGCCAGCAGCCAAGAGTGGTGGCAGGACACTGAAGCTTTCTTT
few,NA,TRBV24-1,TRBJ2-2,CATSDYGRNTGELFF,TGTGCCACCAGTGATTACGGGAGGAACACCGGGGAGCTGTTTTTT
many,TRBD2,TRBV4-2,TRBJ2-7,CASSQGLPGLAGGRSAEQYF,TGTGCCAGCAGCCAAGGCCTCCCGGGACTAGCGGGGGGGCGCTCGGCCGAGCAGTACTTC
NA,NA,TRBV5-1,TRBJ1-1,CASSLATGGFEAFF,TGCGCCAGCAGCTTGGCCACTGGAGGGTTTGAAGCTTTCTTT
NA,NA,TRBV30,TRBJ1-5,CAWSVRGMGSNQPQHF,TGTGCCTGGAGTGTACGAGGGATGGGTAGCAATCAGCCCCAGCATTTT
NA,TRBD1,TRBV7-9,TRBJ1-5,CASSLTTGALSSNQPQHF,TGTGCCAGCAGCTTAACGACAGGGGCGTTGAGTAGCAATCAGCCCCAGCATTTT
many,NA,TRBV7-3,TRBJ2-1,CASSIGWGREQFF,TGTGCCAGCAGCATCGGATGGGGCCGGGAGCAGTTCTTC
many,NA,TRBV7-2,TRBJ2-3,CASSLGQSGSTDTQYF,TGTGCCAGCAGCTTAGGCCAGTCCGGGAGCACAGATACGCAGTATTTT
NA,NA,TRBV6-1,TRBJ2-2,CASSESRGFGTGELFF,TGTGCCAGCAGTGAATCCAGGGGTTTCGGCACCGGGGAGCTGTTTTTT
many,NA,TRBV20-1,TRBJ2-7,CSARGDGSYEQYF,TGCAGTGCCCGAGGAGACGGATCCTACGAGCAGTACTTC
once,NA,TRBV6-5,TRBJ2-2,CASRLDIGNTGELFF,TGTGCCAGCAGACTAGACATAGGGAACACCGGGGAGCTGTTTTTT
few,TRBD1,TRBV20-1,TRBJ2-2,CSGQGDTGELFF,TGCAGTGGACAGGGAGACACCGGGGAGCTGTTTTTT
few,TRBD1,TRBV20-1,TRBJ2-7,CSTRDRVAYEQYF,TGCAGTACTAGAGACAGGGTAGCCTACGAGCAGTACTTC
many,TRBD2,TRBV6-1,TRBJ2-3,CASSQTSMSTDTQYF,TGTGCCAGCAGCCAGACTAGCATGAGCACAGATACGCAGTATTTT
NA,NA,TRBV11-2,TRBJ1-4,CASSLGGLAEKLFF,TGTGCCAGCAGCTTAGGGGGGTTGGCGGAAAAACTGTTTTTT
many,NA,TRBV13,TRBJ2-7,CASTVVGGSYEQYF,TGTGCCAGCACCGTAGTCGGGGGATCCTACGAGCAGTACTTC
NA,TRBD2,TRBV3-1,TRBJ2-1,CASSQQAGGEQFF,TGTGCCAGCAGCCAACAAGCGGGGGGAGAGCAGTTCTTC
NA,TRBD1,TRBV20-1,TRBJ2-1,CSARDLGTGANEQFF,TGCAGTGCTAGAGATCTCGGGACAGGGGCTAATGAGCAGTTCTTC
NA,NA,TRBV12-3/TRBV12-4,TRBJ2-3,CASSLESRWGRADTQYF,TGTGCCAGCAGTTTAGAATCAAGGTGGGGAAGAGCAGATACGCAGTATTTT
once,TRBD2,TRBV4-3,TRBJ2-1,CASSQGAPGLAGLHEQFF,TGCGCCAGCAGCCAAGGAGCTCCCGGACTAGCGGGATTACATGAGCAGTTCTTC
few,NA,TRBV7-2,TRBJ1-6,CAGTLPGSGRDSPLHF,TGTGCCGGCACTTTACCAGGGTCGGGTAGGGATTCACCCCTCCACTTT
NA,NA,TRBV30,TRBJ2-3,CAGSVRGDTQYF,TGTGCCGGGAGTGTGCGTGGAGATACGCAGTATTTT
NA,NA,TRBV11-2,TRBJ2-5,CASSPLAQETRFF,TGTGCCAGCAGCCCCCTAGCCCAAGAGACCCGGTTCTTC
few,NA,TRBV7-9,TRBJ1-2,CASSFGGRRGYTF,TGTGCCAGCAGCTTTGGAGGGAGGCGCGGCTACACCTTC
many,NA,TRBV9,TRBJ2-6,CASSVVGYSRHPGANVLTF,TGTGCCAGCAGCGTAGTGGGGTATTCAAGACATCCTGGGGCCAACGTCCTGACTTTC
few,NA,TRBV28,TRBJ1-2,CASSHPSGNYGYTF,TGTGCCAGCAGTCACCCCTCGGGGAACTATGGCTACACCTTC
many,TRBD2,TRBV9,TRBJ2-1,CASSLGVAGFPYNEQFF,TGTGCCAGCAGCTTGGGGGTAGCGGGGTTCCCCTACAATGAGCAGTTCTTC
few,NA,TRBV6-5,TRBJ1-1,CASSYPTNLRQTDTEAFF,TGTGCCAGCAGTTACCCGACGAACCTAAGGCAGACCGACACTGAAGCTTTCTTT
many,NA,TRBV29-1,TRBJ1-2,CSVESPASYGYTF,TGCAGCGTTGAGTCGCCGGCCTCCTATGGCTACACCTTC
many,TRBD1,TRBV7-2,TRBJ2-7,CASSGTGSPYEQYF,TGTGCCAGCAGCGGGACAGGGTCCCCCTACGAGCAGTACTTC
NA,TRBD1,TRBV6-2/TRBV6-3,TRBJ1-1,CASSYLGQDRPEAFF,TGTGCCAGCAGTTACCTGGGACAGGACAGGCCTGAAGCTTTCTTT
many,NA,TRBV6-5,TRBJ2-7,CASSYGGQTYEQYF,TGTGCCAGCAGTTACGGGGGTCAGACCTACGAGCAGTACTTC
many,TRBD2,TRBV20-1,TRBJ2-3,CSGVRLAARDTQYF,TGCAGTGGGGTGAGACTAGCGGCGAGAGATACGCAGTATTTT
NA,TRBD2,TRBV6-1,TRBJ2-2,CASSAVAGGSNTGELFF,TGTGCCAGCAGTGCGGTAGCGGGGGGCTCCAACACCGGGGAGCTGTTTTTT
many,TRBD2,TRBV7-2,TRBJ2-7,CASSIAGGPYEQYF,TGTGCCAGCAGCATAGCGGGGGGACCCTACGAGCAGTACTTC
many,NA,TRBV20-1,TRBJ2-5,CSARASGQQETQYF,TGCAGTGCTCGCGCTAGTGGACAGCAAGAGACCCAGTACTTC
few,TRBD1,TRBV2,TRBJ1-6,CASLIRGGSYNSPLHF,TGTGCCAGCCTTATCAGGGGGGGATCCTATAATTCACCCCTCCACTTT
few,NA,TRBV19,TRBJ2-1,CASSIPEGNEQFF,TGTGCCAGTAGTATCCCGGAAGGTAATGAGCAGTTCTTC
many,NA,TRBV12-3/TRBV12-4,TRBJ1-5,CASSYYVLGGLSSNQPQHF,TGTGCCAGCAGTTATTATGTTTTAGGCGGGCTTAGTAGCAATCAGCCCCAGCATTTT
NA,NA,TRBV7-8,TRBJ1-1,CASSRGSMNTEAFF,TGTGCCAGCAGTCGGGGCAGCATGAACACTGAAGCTTTCTTT
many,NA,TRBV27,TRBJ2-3,CASSLIKQRTGGTDTQYF,TGTGCCAGCAGTTTAATTAAACAAAGAACGGGGGGCACAGATACGCAGTATTTT
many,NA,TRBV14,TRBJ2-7,CASSQSTVEIWSEQYF,TGTGCCAGCAGCCAGTCAACAGTTGAGATATGGTCCGAGCAGTACTTC
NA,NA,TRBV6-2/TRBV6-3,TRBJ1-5,CATISDRSNQPQHF,TGTGCCACTATCTCCGACAGAAGCAACCAGCCCCAGCATTTT
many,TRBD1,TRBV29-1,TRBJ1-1,CSVTGTGGVAFF,TGCAGCGTCACCGGGACAGGGGGCGTCGCTTTCTTT
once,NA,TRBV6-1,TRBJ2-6,CASGASGANVPTF,TGTGCCAGCGGGGCCTCTGGGGCCAACGTCCCGACTTTC
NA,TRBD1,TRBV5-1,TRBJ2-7,CASGQGLGSLYEQYF,TGCGCCTCGGGACAGGGCCTGGGGTCCCTCTACGAGCAGTACTTC
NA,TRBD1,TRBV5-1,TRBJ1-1,CASSLEWQGAGEAFF,TGCGCCAGCAGCTTGGAGTGGCAGGGGGCTGGGGAAGCTTTCTTT
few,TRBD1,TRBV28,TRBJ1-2,CASSLTALTGNGYTF,TGTGCCAGCAGTTTAACGGCATTGACAGGGAACGGCTACACCTTC
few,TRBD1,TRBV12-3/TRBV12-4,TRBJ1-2,CASRGTGQGNYGYTF,TGTGCCAGCAGGGGAACGGGACAGGGAAACTATGGCTACACCTTC
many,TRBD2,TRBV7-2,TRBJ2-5,CASSLEASGGQETQYF,TGTGCCAGCAGCTTAGAGGCTAGCGGGGGTCAAGAGACCCAGTACTTC
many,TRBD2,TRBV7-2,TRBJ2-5,CASSFPTSGRETQYF,TGTGCCAGCAGCTTTCCGACTAGCGGAAGAGAGACCCAGTACTTC
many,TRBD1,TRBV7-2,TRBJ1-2,CASSGDRAFGYTF,TGTGCCAGCTCCGGGGACAGGGCGTTTGGCTACACCTTC
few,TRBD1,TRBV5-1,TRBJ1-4,CASSWTGQSEKLFF,TGCGCCAGCAGCTGGACAGGGCAAAGTGAAAAACTGTTTTTT
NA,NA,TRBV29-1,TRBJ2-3,CSVGGNSDSTDTQYF,TGCAGCGTGGGGGGAAATAGCGACAGTACAGATACGCAGTATTTT
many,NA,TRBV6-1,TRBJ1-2,CASSESRVSNYGYTF,TGTGCCAGCAGTGAATCGAGGGTCTCTAACTATGGCTACACCTTC
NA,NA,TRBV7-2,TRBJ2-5,CASSLGSVKETQYF,TGTGCCAGCAGCTTAGGGAGCGTTAAAGAGACCCAGTACTTC
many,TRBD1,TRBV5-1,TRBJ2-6,CASSPRSGQGALSSGANVLTF,TGCGCCAGCAGCCCCAGGAGCGGACAGGGGGCTTTAAGCTCTGGGGCCAACGTCCTGACTTTC
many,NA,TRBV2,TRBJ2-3,CASRSESTDTQYF,TGTGCCAGCAGATCAGAAAGCACAGATACGCAGTATTTT
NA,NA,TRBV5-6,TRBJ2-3,CVSSPGTGSSTDTQYF,TGTGTCAGCAGCCCTGGGACTGGATCTAGCACAGATACGCAGTATTTT